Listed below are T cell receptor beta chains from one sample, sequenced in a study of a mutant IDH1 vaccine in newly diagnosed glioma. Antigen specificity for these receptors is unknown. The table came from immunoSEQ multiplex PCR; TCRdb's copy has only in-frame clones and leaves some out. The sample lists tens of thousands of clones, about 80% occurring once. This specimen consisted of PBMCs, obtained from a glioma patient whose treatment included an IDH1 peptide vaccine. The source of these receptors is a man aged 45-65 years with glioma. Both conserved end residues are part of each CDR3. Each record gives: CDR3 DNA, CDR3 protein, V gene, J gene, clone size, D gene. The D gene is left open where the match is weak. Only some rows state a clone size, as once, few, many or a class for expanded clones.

cdr3_nt: TGTGCCAGCAGCCCCTCCCCGGGCAGCCCCTACGAGCAGTACTTC
cdr3_aa: CASSPSPGSPYEQYF
v_call: TRBV7-6
j_call: TRBJ2-7
clone_size: .
d_call: .

cdr3_nt: TGTGCCGAAAGAGATGCAACTAATGAAAAACTGTTTTTT
cdr3_aa: CAERDATNEKLFF
v_call: TRBV7-9
j_call: TRBJ1-4
clone_size: .
d_call: .

cdr3_nt: TGTGCCAGCGCCCCGGGACAGGTCAATGAGCAGTTCTTC
cdr3_aa: CASAPGQVNEQFF
v_call: TRBV2
j_call: TRBJ2-1
clone_size: .
d_call: TRBD1

cdr3_nt: TGCGCCAGCGGGGTACAGGGGGGTACTGAAGCTTTCTTT
cdr3_aa: CASGVQGGTEAFF
v_call: TRBV10-2
j_call: TRBJ1-1
clone_size: .
d_call: TRBD1

cdr3_nt: TGTGCCAGCAGCTTAGGGTTCGGGCAGGGTGAAAAACTGTTTTTT
cdr3_aa: CASSLGFGQGEKLFF
v_call: TRBV7-2
j_call: TRBJ1-4
clone_size: .
d_call: .

cdr3_nt: TGTGCCAGCAGGGCGGGGACTAGCACCTCCTACGAGCAGTACTTC
cdr3_aa: CASRAGTSTSYEQYF
v_call: TRBV5-5
j_call: TRBJ2-7
clone_size: .
d_call: TRBD2

cdr3_nt: TGTGCCAGCAGCGCCAGTGGGGGGAAAAAGACCCAGTACTTC
cdr3_aa: CASSASGGKKTQYF
v_call: TRBV27
j_call: TRBJ2-5
clone_size: .
d_call: .

cdr3_nt: TGTGCCAGCAGTGACTCAGGGGGCGTGCAGCCCCAGCATTTT
cdr3_aa: CASSDSGGVQPQHF
v_call: TRBV6-4
j_call: TRBJ1-5
clone_size: .
d_call: TRBD1

cdr3_nt: TGTGCCAGCAGCGAAGCGCCTAGCGGACAAGATACGCAGTATTTT
cdr3_aa: CASSEAPSGQDTQYF
v_call: TRBV2
j_call: TRBJ2-3
clone_size: .
d_call: TRBD2

cdr3_nt: TGTGCCTGGAGTTTACAATCCGGGGAGCTGTTTTTT
cdr3_aa: CAWSLQSGELFF
v_call: TRBV30
j_call: TRBJ2-2
clone_size: .
d_call: .

cdr3_nt: TGTGCCAGCAGCTTTGCGTCTAACACTGAAGCTTTCTTT
cdr3_aa: CASSFASNTEAFF
v_call: TRBV5-5
j_call: TRBJ1-1
clone_size: .
d_call: .

cdr3_nt: TGTGCCAGCACCGGAGGGGGGAGTAAGGCCTACGAGCAGTACTTC
cdr3_aa: CASTGGGSKAYEQYF
v_call: TRBV7-2
j_call: TRBJ2-7
clone_size: once
d_call: .

cdr3_nt: TGTGCCAGCTCACCAGGGTCGTCGGGCGAGCAGTACTTC
cdr3_aa: CASSPGSSGEQYF
v_call: TRBV18
j_call: TRBJ2-7
clone_size: .
d_call: .

cdr3_nt: TGTGCCAGCAGCGTCACGTCGGGACCAATTGCGAACACCGGGGAGCTGTTTTTT
cdr3_aa: CASSVTSGPIANTGELFF
v_call: TRBV9
j_call: TRBJ2-2
clone_size: .
d_call: .

cdr3_nt: TGTGCCAGCAGTTCCAGGACTCCCACCGGGGAGCTGTTTTTT
cdr3_aa: CASSSRTPTGELFF
v_call: TRBV7-2
j_call: TRBJ2-2
clone_size: .
d_call: .

cdr3_nt: TGTGCCAGCAGCTCTGGGGGAGATACCTACGAGCAGTACTTC
cdr3_aa: CASSSGGDTYEQYF
v_call: TRBV28
j_call: TRBJ2-7
clone_size: .
d_call: .

cdr3_nt: TGTGCCAGCAGCCCTGACATGGGAGGCTACACCTTC
cdr3_aa: CASSPDMGGYTF
v_call: TRBV7-2
j_call: TRBJ1-2
clone_size: .
d_call: .

cdr3_nt: TGCGCCAGCAGCTTCACAGGCGGGGAGGGTCAGCCCCAGCATTTT
cdr3_aa: CASSFTGGEGQPQHF
v_call: TRBV5-1
j_call: TRBJ1-5
clone_size: few
d_call: .

cdr3_nt: TGTGCCAGCAGTCCCACGGGGCTGTCTAATGAAAAACTGTTTTTT
cdr3_aa: CASSPTGLSNEKLFF
v_call: TRBV6-1
j_call: TRBJ1-4
clone_size: .
d_call: .

cdr3_nt: TGTGCCAGTAGTATGAACAGGGGCCCCACTGAAGCTTTCTTT
cdr3_aa: CASSMNRGPTEAFF
v_call: TRBV19
j_call: TRBJ1-1
clone_size: .
d_call: TRBD1

cdr3_nt: TGTGCCAGCAGCCACGGGGACTACGAGCAGTACTTC
cdr3_aa: CASSHGDYEQYF
v_call: TRBV14
j_call: TRBJ2-7
clone_size: .
d_call: .

cdr3_nt: TGTGCCAGCAGCTCTAGTGAGGGAGCGGGGGATAGCTCCTACAATGAGCAGTTCTTC
cdr3_aa: CASSSSEGAGDSSYNEQFF
v_call: TRBV7-9
j_call: TRBJ2-1
clone_size: .
d_call: TRBD2

cdr3_nt: TGTGCCAGCAGGGACAGATCCACAGATACGCAGTATTTT
cdr3_aa: CASRDRSTDTQYF
v_call: TRBV5-4
j_call: TRBJ2-3
clone_size: .
d_call: .

cdr3_nt: TGTGCCAGCAGCGAGACAGGGTTCGGAGGCTACACCTTC
cdr3_aa: CASSETGFGGYTF
v_call: TRBV6-1
j_call: TRBJ1-2
clone_size: .
d_call: TRBD1

cdr3_nt: TGTGCCAGCAGGTCCCGAATGAACACTGAAGCTTTCTTT
cdr3_aa: CASRSRMNTEAFF
v_call: TRBV6-1
j_call: TRBJ1-1
clone_size: .
d_call: .

cdr3_nt: TGTGCCAGCTCACCTCCGGGGGATCTCTACGAGCAGTACTTC
cdr3_aa: CASSPPGDLYEQYF
v_call: TRBV18
j_call: TRBJ2-7
clone_size: .
d_call: .